This T cell receptor (beta chain) was documented in a study of CD8 T cells in Susac syndrome. Overall study: Intravenous immunoglobulin alone or corticosteroids were being given to patients with Susac syndrome at blood draw, unless they were therapy-naive.

cDNA came from roughly 0.5 to 1 ug RNA primed by random hexamers. Amplification of TCR beta CDR3 was carried out by immunoSEQ multiplex PCR, which covered 54 Vbeta and 13 Jbeta segments. TCRdb reprocessed the immunoSEQ multiplex PCR reads with MiXCR, giving one entry per CDR3 protein. The profile covers tens of thousands of distinct CDR3 sequences, with more than 85% appearing a single time and around 0.57% taken by the ten largest. CD8+ and CD4+ T cells circulating in blood were sequenced for TCR beta. Negative isolation was used for CD8+ and CD4+ T cells and FACS enrichment for TEMRA cells. Sequencing used CD4+ T cells from PBMCs. The source is a human donor with Susac syndrome.

CDR3 coding DNA: TGTGCCAGCAGCCCCATTCAGCCCCAGCATTTT. Translating it yields CASSPIQPQHF. The gene calls are TRBV3-1 and TRBJ1-5; the D is unclear. The CDR3 consists of 11 residues. Germline assignment: CDR1 LGHDT and CDR2 YNNKEL (reference sequence). Trimming took off 4 bases at V and 6 bases at J, with 4 bases between the two ends.